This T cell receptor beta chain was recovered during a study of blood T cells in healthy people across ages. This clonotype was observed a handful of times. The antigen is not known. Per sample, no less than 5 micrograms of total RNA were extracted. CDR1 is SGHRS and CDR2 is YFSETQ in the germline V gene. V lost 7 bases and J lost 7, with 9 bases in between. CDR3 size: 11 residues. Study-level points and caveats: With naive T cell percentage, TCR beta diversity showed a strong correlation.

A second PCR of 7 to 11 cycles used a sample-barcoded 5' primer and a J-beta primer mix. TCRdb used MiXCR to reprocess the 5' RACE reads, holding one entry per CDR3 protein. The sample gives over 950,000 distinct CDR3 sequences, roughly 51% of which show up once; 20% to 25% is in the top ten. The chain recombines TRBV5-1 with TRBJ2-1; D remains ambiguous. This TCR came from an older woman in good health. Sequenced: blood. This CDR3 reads CASCNLNEQFF. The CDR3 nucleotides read TGCGCCAGCTGCAACCTAAATGAGCAGTTCTTC.